One and the same sample provided the 10 T cell receptor beta chains below, sequenced in a study of T cells in localized non-small cell lung cancer. TCRdb's table, derived via immunoSEQ multiplex PCR, lists solely in-frame clones and lacks some. This sample has around 2,600 clones, with approximately 23% found just once. The sample here was lung tumor tissue, taken before any cancer treatment. Every receptor here comes from a man aged 40-75 years with stage I squamous cell lung carcinoma.

J is TRBJ2-1 and V is TRBV11-3; tentatively, D is TRBD1 (5 bases). Looked up from germline, CDR1 is SGHNT and CDR2 is YENEEA. This CDR3 has 14 amino acids. Between the trimmed V and J ends, which lost 3 bases and 6 bases, there was a span of 12 bases. The CDR3 nucleotides read TGTGCCAGCAGCTTGGTCGGCAGGGCCAATGAGCAGTTCTTC. Protein sequence: CASSLVGRANEQFF.

This clone was counted between two and nine times. V is TRBV6-8 and J is TRBJ1-5; a possible D gene is TRBD1 (5 bases). Looked up from germline, CDR1 is MNHGY and CDR2 is SAAAGT. Deletions cut 8 bases from V and 3 bases from J, with 11 bases between. This CDR3 has 13 residues. This chain's CDR3 is CASSVRVNQPQHF. The CDR3 region has the DNA TGTGCCAGCTCTGTCAGGGTCAATCAGCCCCAGCATTTT.

The rearrangement links TRBV18 to TRBJ2-3; tentatively, D is TRBD1 or TRBD2 (6 bases each). Germline V lookup: CDR1 KGHSH, CDR2 LQKENI. Trimming pared 3 bases from V and 2 bases from J, leaving 12 bases between. This CDR3 spans 15 amino acids. Here the CDR3 reads CASSPRGALTDTQYF. The CDR3 DNA reads as TGTGCCAGCTCACCGAGGGGGGCCCTCACAGATACGCAGTATTTT.

The CDR3 region has the DNA TGTGCCAGCAGCTTCTACGCTAATCGGAACTATGGCTACACCTTC. Its translation is CASSFYANRNYGYTF. This chain uses TRBV11-3 with TRBJ1-2; D uncertain. The germline V and J ends were trimmed by 3 bases and 2 bases, with 13 bases remaining between them. Germline loops: CDR1 SGHNT, CDR2 YENEEA. There are 15 residues in the CDR3.

The table lists this clone with a few counts. The gene calls are TRBV11-3 and TRBJ1-4; no definite D call. The V end lost 5 bases, the J end lost 5 bases, and 12 bases lay between the germline ends. CDR3 length: 14 amino acids. CDR1 and CDR2 (germline): SGHNT, YENEEA. Here the CDR3 reads CASSLTPRNEKLFF. The DNA for the CDR3 is TGTGCCAGCAGCCTCACCCCCAGGAATGAAAAACTGTTTTTT.

By share of the sample, this clone is large. The chain joins TRBV9 to TRBJ1-2; 10 nucleotides align to TRBD1. This CDR3 contains 15 residues. V was clipped by 1 base and J by 4 bases; unmatched bases: 4. Looked up from germline, CDR1 is SGDLS and CDR2 is YYNGEE. The CDR3 nucleotides are TGTGCCAGCAGCGTAATTAGACAGGGGGCCTATGGCTACACCTTC. This codes for CASSVIRQGAYGYTF.

In this sample, this clone turned up a few times. This chain joins TRBV11-3 and TRBJ2-2; unclear D gene. Germline assignment: CDR1 SGHNT and CDR2 YENEEA. The CDR3 is made up of 14 amino acids. Trimming stripped 1 base from V and 5 bases from J, with 8 bases between. CDR3 protein: CASSLVVVTGELFF. The DNA for the CDR3 is TGTGCCAGCAGCTTAGTAGTTGTAACCGGGGAGCTGTTTTTT.

The table lists this clone with a few counts. The chain joins TRBV7-7 to TRBJ2-1, with 13 bases matching TRBD2. Trimming removed 7 bases from V and 1 base from J; junction bases left unmatched: 1. Germline CDR1 and CDR2: SSHAT and FNYEAQ (reference sequence). The CDR3 has 15 residues. This CDR3 reads CASKLAGGSYNEQFF. In nucleotides, the CDR3 is TGTGCCAGCAAACTAGCGGGGGGGTCCTACAATGAGCAGTTCTTC.

This clone was detected only a few times. This rearrangement joins TRBV11-3 to TRBJ2-4, with unresolved D. V gave up 2 bases and J gave up 0 bases, with 11 bases separating them. CDR3 size: 16 residues. CDR1 is SGHNT, CDR2 YENEEA, per germline. CDR3: CASSLSSTLAKNIQYF. The CDR3 bases are TGTGCCAGCAGCTTATCCAGTACACTAGCCAAAAACATTCAGTACTTC.

The chain couples TRBV18 to TRBJ2-1; possibly TRBD1 for D (6 bases). CDR1 and CDR2 from the germline V gene are KGHSH and LQKENI. V shed 3 bases and J shed 6 bases, with 9 bases lying between them. The CDR3 has 13 amino acids. Written as DNA, the CDR3 is TGTGCCAGCTCACCGGACAGCCGCAATGAGCAGTTCTTC. Translating gives CASSPDSRNEQFF.